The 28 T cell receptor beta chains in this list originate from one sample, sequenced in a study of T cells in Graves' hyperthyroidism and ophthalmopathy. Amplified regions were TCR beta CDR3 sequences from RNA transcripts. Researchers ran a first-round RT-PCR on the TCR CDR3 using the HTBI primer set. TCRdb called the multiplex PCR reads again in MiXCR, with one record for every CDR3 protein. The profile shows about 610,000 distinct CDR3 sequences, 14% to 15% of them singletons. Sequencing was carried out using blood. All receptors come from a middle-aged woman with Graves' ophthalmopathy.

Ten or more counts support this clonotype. Here the CDR3 DNA reads TGTGCCAGCAGCTTACAACTCTACGAGCAGTACTTC. As protein: CASSLQLYEQYF. The chain combines TRBV7-2 with TRBJ2-7; the D is unclear. The CDR3 spans 12 residues. Trimming left V 2 bases short and J 3 bases short, with 5 bases between. The germline V gene encodes CDR1 SGHTA and CDR2 FQGNSA.

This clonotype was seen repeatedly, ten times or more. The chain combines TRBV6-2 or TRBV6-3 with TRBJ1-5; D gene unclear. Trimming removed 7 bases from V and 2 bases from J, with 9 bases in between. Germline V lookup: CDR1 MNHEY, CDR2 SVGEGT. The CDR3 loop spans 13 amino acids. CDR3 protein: CASTGVGNQPQHF. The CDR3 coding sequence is TGTGCCAGCACGGGAGTCGGCAATCAGCCCCAGCATTTT.

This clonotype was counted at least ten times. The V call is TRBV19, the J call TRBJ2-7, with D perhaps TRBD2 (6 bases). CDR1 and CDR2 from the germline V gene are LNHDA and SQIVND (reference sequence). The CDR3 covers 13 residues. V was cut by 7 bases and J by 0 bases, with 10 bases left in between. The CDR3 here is CASTAGNSYEQYF. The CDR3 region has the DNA TGTGCCAGTACTGCGGGAAACTCCTACGAGCAGTACTTC.

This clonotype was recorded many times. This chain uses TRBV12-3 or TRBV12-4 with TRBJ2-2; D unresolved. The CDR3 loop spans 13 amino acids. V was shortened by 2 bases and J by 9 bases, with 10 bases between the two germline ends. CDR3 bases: TGTGCCAGCAGTTTAATGGCTGTCCGGGAGCTGTTTTTT. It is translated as CASSLMAVRELFF.

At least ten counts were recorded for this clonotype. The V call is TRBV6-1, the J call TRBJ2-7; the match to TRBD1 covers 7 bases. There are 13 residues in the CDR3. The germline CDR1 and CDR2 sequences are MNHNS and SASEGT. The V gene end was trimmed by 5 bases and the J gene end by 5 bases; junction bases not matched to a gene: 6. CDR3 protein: CASSRQGAHEQYF. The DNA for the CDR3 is TGTGCCAGCAGTCGACAGGGAGCCCACGAGCAGTACTTC.

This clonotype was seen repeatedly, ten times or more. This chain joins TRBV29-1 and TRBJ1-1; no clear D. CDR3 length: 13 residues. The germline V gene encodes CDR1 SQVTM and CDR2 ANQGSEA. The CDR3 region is CLGRENTNTEAFF. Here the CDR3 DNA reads TGCCTAGGGAGGGAGAACACTAACACTGAAGCTTTCTTT. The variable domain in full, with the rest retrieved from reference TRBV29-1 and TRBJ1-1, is SAVISQKPSRDICQRGTSLTIQCQVDSQVTMMFWYRQQPGQSLTLIATANQGSEATYESGFVIDKFPISRPNLTFSTLTVSNMSPEDSSIYLCLGRENTNTEAFFGQGTRLTVV.

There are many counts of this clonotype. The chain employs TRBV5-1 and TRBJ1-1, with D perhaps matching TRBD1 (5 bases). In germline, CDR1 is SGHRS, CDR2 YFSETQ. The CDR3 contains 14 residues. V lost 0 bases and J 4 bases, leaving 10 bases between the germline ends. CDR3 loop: CASSLVRGGTEAFF. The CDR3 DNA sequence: TGCGCCAGCAGCTTGGTGCGGGGGGGCACTGAAGCTTTCTTT.

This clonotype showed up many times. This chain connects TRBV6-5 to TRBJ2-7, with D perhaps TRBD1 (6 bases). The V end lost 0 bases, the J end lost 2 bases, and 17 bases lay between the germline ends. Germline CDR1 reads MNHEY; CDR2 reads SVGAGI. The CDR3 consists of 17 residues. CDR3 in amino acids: CASSYSTQGRNAYEQYF. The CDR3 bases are TGTGCCAGCAGTTACTCTACACAGGGACGGAACGCCTACGAGCAGTACTTC.

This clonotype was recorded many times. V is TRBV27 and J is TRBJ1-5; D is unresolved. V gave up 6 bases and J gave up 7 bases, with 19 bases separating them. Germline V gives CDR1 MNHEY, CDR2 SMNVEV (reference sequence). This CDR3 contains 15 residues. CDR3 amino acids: CASRIGGFGLQPQHF. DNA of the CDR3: TGTGCCAGCAGGATTGGAGGGTTCGGGTTGCAGCCCCAGCATTTT.

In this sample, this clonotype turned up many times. The CDR3 nucleotides are TGTGCCAGCAGATCCGGACAGGGGGCCTGGGGCTACACCTTC. Its protein is CASRSGQGAWGYTF. The rearrangement links TRBV4-2 to TRBJ1-2, with 11 bases that match TRBD1. The CDR3 covers 14 residues. The junction had 8 bases not matched to a gene; V was cut back by 6 bases and J by 8 bases. Looked up from germline, CDR1 is LGHNA and CDR2 is YNFKEQ.

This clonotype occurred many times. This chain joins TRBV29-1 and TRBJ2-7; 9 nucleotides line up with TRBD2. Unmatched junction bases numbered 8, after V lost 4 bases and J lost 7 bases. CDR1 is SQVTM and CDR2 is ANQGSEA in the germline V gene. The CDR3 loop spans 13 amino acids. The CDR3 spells CSVAQREVGEQYF. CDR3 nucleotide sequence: TGCAGCGTTGCCCAGCGGGAGGTCGGAGAGCAGTACTTC.

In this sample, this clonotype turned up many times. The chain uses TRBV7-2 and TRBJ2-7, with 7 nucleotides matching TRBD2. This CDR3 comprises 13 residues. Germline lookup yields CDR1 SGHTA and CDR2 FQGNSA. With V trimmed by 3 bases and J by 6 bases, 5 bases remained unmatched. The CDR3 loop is CASSFTSAGEQYF. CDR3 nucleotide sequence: TGTGCCAGCAGCTTCACTAGCGCCGGCGAGCAGTACTTC.

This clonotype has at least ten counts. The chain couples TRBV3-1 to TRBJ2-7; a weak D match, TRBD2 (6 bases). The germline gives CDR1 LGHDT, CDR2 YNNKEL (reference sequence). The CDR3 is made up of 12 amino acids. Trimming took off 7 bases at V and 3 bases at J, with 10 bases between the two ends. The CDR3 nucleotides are TGTGCCAGCAACGCCGGGAGCTACGAGCAGTACTTC. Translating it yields CASNAGSYEQYF.

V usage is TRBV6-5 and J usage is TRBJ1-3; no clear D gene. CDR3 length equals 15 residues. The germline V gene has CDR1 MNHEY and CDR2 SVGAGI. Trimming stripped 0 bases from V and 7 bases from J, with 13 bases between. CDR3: CASSYSFWGSNTIYF. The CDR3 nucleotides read TGTGCCAGCAGTTACTCGTTTTGGGGTTCTAACACCATATATTTT.

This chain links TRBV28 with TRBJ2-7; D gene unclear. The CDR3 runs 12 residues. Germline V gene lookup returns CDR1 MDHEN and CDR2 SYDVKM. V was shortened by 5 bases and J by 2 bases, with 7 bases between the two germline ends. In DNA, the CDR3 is TGTGCCAGCAGTAAAAAAGCCTACGAGCAGTACTTC. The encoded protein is CASSKKAYEQYF.

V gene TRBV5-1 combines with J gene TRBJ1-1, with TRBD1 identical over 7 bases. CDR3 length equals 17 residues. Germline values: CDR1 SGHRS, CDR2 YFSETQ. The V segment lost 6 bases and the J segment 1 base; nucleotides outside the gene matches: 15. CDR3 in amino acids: CASTAQGGWYGNTEAFF. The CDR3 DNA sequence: TGCGCCAGCACCGCCCAGGGGGGGTGGTATGGGAACACTGAAGCTTTCTTT.

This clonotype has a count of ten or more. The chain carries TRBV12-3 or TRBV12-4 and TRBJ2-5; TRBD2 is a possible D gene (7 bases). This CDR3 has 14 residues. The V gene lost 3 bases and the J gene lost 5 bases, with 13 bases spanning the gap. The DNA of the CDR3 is TGTGCCAGCAGTTTCGCAGGGAGGGGGGAGACCCAGTACTTC. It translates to CASSFAGRGETQYF.

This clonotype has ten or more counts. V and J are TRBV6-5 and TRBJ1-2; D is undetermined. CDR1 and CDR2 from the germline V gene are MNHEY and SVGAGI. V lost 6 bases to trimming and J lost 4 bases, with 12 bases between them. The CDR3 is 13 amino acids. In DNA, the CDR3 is TGTGCCAGCAGCCACCATGAACCCTATGGCTACACCTTC. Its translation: CASSHHEPYGYTF.

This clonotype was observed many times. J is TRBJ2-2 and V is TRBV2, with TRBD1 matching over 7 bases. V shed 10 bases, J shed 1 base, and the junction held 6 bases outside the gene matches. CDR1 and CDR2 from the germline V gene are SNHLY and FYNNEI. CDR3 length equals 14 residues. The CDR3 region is CATKRQGNTGELFF. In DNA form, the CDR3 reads TGTGCCACCAAACGACAGGGGAACACCGGGGAGCTGTTTTTT.

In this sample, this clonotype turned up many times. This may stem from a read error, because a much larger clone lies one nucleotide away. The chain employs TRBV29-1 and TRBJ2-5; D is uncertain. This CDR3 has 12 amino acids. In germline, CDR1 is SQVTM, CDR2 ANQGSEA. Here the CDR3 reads CSVRPQDETQHF. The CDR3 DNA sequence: TGCAGCGTTCGTCCACAAGACGAGACCCAGCACTTC.

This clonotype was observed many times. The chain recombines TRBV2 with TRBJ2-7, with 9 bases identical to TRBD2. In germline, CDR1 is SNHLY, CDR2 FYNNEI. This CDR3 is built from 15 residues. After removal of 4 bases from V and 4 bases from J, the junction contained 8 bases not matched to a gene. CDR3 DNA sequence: TGTGCCAGCAGTGGCGGGAGGGCCGGTCTATACGAGCAGTACTTC. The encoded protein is CASSGGRAGLYEQYF. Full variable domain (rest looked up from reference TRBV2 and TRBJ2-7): EPEVTQTPSHQVTQMGQEVILRCVPISNHLYFYWYRQILGQKVEFLVSFYNNEISEKSEIFDDQFSVERPDGSNFTLKIRSTKLEDSAMYFCASSGGRAGLYEQYFGPGTRLTVT.

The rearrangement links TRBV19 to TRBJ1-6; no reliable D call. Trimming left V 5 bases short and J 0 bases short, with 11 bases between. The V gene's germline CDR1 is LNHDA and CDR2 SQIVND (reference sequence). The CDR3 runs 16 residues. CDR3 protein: CASSRAGSSYNSPLHF. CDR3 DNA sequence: TGTGCCAGTAGTCGGGCAGGTTCCTCCTATAATTCACCCCTCCACTTT.

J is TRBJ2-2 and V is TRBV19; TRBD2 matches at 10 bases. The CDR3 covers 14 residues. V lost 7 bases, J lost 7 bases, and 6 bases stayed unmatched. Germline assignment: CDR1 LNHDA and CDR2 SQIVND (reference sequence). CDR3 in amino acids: CASTQGLASGELFF. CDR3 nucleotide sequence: TGTGCCAGTACCCAGGGACTAGCGAGCGGGGAGCTGTTTTTT.

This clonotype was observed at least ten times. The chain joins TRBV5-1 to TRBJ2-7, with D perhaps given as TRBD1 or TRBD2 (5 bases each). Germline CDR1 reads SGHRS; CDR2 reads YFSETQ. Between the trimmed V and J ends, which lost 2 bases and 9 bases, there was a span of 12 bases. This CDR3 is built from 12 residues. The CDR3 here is CASSFEGNGQYF. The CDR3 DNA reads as TGCGCCAGCAGCTTTGAGGGGAACGGGCAGTACTTC.

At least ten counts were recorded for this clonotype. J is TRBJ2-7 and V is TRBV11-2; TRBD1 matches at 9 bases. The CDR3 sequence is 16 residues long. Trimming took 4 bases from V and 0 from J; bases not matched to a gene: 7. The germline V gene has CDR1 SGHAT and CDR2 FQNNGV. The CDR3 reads CASSSPGTGSSYEQYF. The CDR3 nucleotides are TGTGCCAGCAGCTCCCCGGGGACAGGGAGCTCCTACGAGCAGTACTTC. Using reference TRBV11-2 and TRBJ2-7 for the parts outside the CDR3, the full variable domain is EAGVAQSPRYKIIEKRQSVAFWCNPISGHATLYWYQQILGQGPKLLIQFQNNGVVDDSQLPKDRFSAERLKGVDSTLKIQPAKLEDSAVYLCASSSPGTGSSYEQYFGPGTRLTVT.

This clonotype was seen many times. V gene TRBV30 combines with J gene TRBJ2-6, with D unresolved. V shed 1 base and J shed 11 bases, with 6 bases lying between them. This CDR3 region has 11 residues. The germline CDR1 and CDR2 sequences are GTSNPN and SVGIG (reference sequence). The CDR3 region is CAWSDLDVLTF. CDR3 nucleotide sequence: TGTGCCTGGAGTGACTTAGACGTCCTGACTTTC.

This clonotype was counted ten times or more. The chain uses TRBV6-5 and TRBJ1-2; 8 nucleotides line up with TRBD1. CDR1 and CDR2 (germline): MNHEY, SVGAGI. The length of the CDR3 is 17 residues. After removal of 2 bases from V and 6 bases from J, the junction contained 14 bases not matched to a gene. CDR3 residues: CASSYTPTGVYMNGYTF. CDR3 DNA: TGTGCCAGCAGTTACACCCCGACAGGGGTGTATATGAATGGCTACACCTTC.

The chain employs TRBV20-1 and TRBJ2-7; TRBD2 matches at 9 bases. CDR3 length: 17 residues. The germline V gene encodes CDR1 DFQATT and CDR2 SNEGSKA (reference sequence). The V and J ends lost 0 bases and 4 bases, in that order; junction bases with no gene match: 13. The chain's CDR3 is CSARDPGLAGSAYEQYF. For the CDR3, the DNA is TGCAGTGCTAGAGATCCAGGGCTAGCGGGATCCGCGTACGAGCAGTACTTC.